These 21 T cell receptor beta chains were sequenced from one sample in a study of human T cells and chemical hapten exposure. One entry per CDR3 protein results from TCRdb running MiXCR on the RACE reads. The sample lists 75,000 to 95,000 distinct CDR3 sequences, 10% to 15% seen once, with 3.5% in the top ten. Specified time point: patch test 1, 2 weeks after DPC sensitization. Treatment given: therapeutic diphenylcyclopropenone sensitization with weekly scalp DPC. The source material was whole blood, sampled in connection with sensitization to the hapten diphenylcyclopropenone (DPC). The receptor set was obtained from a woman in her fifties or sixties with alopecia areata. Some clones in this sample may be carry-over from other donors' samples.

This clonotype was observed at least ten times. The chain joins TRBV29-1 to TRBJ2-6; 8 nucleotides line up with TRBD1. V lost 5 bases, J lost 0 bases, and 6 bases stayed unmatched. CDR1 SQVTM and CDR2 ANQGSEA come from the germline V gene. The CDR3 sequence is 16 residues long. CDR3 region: CSVFGQGISGANVLTF. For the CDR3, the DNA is TGCAGCGTTTTCGGACAGGGTATCTCTGGGGCCAACGTCCTGACTTTC. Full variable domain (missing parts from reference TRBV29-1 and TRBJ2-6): SAVISQKPSRDICQRGTSLTIQCQVDSQVTMMFWYRQQPGQSLTLIATANQGSEATYESGFVIDKFPISRPNLTFSTLTVSNMSPEDSSIYLCSVFGQGISGANVLTFGAGSRLTVL.

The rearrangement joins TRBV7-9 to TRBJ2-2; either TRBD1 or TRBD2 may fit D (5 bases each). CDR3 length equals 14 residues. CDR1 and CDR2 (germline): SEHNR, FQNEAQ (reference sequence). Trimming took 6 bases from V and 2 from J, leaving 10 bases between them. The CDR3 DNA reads TGTGCCAGCAGACCGGGGCGAAACACCGGGGAGCTGTTTTTT. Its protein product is CASRPGRNTGELFF.

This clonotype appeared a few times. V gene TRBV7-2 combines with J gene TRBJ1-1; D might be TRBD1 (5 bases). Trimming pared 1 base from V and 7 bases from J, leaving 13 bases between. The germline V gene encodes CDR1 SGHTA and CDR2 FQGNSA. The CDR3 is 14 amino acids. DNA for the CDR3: TGTGCCAGCAGCTTAGTGTTCCGTGACAGTGAAGCTTTCTTT. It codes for CASSLVFRDSEAFF. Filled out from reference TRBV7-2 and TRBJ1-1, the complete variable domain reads GAGVSQSPSNKVTEKGKDVELRCDPISGHTALYWYRQSLGQGLEFLIYFQGNSAPDKSGLPSDRFSAERTGGSVSTLTIQRTQQEDSAVYLCASSLVFRDSEAFFGQGTRLTVV.

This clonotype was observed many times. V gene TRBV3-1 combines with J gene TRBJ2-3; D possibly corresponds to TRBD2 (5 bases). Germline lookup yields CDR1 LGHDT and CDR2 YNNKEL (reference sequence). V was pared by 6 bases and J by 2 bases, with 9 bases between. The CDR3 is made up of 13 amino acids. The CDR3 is CASSTRTTDTQYF. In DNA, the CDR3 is TGTGCCAGCAGTACTAGGACCACAGATACGCAGTATTTT.

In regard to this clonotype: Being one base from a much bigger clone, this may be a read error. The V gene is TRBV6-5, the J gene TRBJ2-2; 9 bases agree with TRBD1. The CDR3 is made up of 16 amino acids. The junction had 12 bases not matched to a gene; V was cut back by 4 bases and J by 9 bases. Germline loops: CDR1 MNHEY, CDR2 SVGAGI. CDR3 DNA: TGTGCCAGCAGTTCCGGACACAGGGGGCGAAACAGGGAGCTGTTTTTT. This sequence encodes CASSSGHRGRNRELFF.

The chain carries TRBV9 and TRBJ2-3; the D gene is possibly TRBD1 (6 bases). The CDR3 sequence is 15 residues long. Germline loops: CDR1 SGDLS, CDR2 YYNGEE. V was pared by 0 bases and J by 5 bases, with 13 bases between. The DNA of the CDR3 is TGTGCCAGCAGCGTAGATCAGGGGATTGGAGATACGCAGTATTTT. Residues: CASSVDQGIGDTQYF.

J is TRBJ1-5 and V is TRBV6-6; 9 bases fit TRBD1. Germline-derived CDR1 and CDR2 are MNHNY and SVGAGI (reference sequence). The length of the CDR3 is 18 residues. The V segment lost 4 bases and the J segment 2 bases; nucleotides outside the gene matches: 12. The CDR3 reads CASSFAGQGKMGNQPQHF. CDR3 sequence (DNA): TGTGCCAGCAGTTTCGCGGGACAGGGCAAGATGGGCAATCAGCCCCAGCATTTT.

The CDR3 nucleotides read TGTGCCAGCAGCTTCTCCGGGACAGGGAGCGCCGGGGAGCTGTTTTTT. Protein: CASSFSGTGSAGELFF. The V call is TRBV7-9, the J call TRBJ2-2; 9 nucleotides match TRBD1. Germline V lookup: CDR1 SEHNR, CDR2 FQNEAQ (reference sequence). The length of the CDR3 is 16 residues. The junction had 8 bases not matched to a gene; V was cut back by 3 bases and J by 6 bases.

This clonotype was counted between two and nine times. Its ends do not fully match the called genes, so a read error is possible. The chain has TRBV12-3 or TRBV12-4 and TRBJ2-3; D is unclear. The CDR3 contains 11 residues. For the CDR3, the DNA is TGTGCCAGCAGGGCCCAACGGAGCTGGGTTTTT. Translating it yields CASRAQRSWVF.

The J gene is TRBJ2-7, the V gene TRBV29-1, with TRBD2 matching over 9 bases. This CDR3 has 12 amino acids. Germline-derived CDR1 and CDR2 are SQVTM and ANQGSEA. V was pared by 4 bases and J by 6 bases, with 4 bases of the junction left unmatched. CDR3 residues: CSVGSGGSEQYF. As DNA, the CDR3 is TGCAGCGTTGGTAGCGGGGGTAGCGAGCAGTACTTC.

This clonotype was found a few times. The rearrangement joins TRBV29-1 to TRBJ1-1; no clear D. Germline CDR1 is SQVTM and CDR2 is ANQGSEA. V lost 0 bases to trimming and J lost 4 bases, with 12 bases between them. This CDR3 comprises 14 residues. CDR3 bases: TGCAGCGTTGAAGATCGAGACTTGGGCACTGAAGCTTTCTTT. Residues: CSVEDRDLGTEAFF.

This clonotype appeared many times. CDR3 sequence: CASSHGWAQPQHF. The DNA of the CDR3 is TGTGCCAGCAGTCATGGCTGGGCTCAGCCCCAGCATTTT. The chain joins TRBV12-3 or TRBV12-4 to TRBJ1-5; D unclear. V lost 5 bases, J lost 6 bases, and 11 bases lay in between. The CDR3 length is 13 residues.

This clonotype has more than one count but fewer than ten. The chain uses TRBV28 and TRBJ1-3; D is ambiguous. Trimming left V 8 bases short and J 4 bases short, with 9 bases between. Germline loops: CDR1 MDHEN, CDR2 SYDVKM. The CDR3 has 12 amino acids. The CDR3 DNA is TGTGCCAGCGAGGGAGTAGGAAACACCATATATTTT. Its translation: CASEGVGNTIYF.

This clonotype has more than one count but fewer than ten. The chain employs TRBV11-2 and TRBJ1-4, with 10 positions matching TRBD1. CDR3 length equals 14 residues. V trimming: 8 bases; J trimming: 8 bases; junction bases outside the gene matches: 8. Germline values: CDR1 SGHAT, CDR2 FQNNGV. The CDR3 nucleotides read TGTGCCAGCTCCCGGGACAGGGGTGAGGAAAAACTGTTTTTT. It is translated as CASSRDRGEEKLFF. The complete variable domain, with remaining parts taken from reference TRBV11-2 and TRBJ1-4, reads EAGVAQSPRYKIIEKRQSVAFWCNPISGHATLYWYQQILGQGPKLLIQFQNNGVVDDSQLPKDRFSAERLKGVDSTLKIQPAKLEDSAVYLCASSRDRGEEKLFFGSGTQLSVL.

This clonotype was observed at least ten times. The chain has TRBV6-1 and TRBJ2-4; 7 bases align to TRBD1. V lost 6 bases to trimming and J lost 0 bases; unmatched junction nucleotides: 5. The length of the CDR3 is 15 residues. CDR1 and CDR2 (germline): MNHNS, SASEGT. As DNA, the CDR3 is TGTGCCAGCAGAAAAGAGGGGGCAGCCAAAAACATTCAGTACTTC. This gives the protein CASRKEGAAKNIQYF.

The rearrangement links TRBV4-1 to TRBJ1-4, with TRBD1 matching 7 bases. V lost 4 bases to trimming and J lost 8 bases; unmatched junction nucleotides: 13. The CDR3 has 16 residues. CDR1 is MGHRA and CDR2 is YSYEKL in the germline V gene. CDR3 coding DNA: TGCGCCAGCAGCCCTGATGCAGGGGGGGGTGGAGAAAAACTGTTTTTT. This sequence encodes CASSPDAGGGGEKLFF.

As DNA, the CDR3 is TGCAGTGCTAGACTGCCCCTAAGGGGATCCTACGAGCAGTACTTC. It codes for CSARLPLRGSYEQYF. The chain has TRBV20-1 and TRBJ2-7; D is possibly TRBD1 (5 bases). The CDR3 has 15 amino acids. Germline V gene lookup returns CDR1 DFQATT and CDR2 SNEGSKA (reference sequence). The V gene lost 2 bases and the J gene lost 1 base, with 15 bases spanning the gap.

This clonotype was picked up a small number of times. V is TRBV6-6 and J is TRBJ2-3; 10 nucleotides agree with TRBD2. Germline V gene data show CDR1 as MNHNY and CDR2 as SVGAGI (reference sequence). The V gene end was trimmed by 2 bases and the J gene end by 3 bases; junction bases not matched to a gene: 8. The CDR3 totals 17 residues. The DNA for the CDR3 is TGTGCCAGCAGTTACACAGCAGCGGGGGGGATGACAGATACGCAGTATTTT. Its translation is CASSYTAAGGMTDTQYF.

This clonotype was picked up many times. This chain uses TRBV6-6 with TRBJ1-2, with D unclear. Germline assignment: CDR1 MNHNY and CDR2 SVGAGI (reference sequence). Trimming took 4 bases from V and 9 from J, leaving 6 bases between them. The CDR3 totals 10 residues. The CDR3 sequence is CASSSVSYTF. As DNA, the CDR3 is TGTGCCAGCAGTTCGGTTAGCTACACCTTC.

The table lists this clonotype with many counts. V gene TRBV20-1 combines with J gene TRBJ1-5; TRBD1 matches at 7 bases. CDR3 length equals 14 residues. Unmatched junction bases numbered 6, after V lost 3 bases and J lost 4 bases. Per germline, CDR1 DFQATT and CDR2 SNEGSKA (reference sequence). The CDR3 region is CSARRGDSNQPQHF. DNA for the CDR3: TGCAGTGCTAGGAGGGGGGACAGTAATCAGCCCCAGCATTTT.

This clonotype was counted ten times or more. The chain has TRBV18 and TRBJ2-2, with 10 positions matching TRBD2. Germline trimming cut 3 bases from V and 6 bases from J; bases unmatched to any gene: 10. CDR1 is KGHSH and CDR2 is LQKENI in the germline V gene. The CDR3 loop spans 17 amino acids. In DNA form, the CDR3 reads TGTGCCAGCTCACCGCTGACTAGCGGGTCGCTCTCCGGGGAGCTGTTTTTT. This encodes CASSPLTSGSLSGELFF.